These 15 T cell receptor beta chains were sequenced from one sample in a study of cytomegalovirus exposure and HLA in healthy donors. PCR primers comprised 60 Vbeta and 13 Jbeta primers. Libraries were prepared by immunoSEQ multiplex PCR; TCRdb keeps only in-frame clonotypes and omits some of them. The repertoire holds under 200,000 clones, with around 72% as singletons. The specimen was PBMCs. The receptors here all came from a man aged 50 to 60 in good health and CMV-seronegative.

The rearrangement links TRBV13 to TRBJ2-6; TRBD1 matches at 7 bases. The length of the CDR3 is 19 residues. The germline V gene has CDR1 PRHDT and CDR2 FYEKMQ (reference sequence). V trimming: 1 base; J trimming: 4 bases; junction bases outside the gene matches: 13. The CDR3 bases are TGTGCCAGCAGCTTAGCGACTGGACAGGTGACTGCAGGGGCCAACGTCCTGACTTTC. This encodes CASSLATGQVTAGANVLTF.

The CDR3 DNA sequence: TGTGCCACCAGTCCGTTCAGGGGGCGATACTACGAGCAGTACTTC. This sequence encodes CATSPFRGRYYEQYF. The rearrangement joins TRBV15 to TRBJ2-7, with 8 bases fitting TRBD1. The CDR3 is 15 amino acids. The V gene end was trimmed by 6 bases and the J gene end by 3 bases; junction bases not matched to a gene: 10. Per the germline V gene, CDR1 is LNHNV and CDR2 is YYDKDF (reference sequence).

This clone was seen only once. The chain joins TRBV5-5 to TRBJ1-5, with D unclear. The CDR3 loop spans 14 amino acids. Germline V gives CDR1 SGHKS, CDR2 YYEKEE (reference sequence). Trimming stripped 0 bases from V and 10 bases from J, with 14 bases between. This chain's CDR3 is CASSLVTGGVPQHF. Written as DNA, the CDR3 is TGTGCCAGCAGCTTGGTGACGGGAGGAGTTCCCCAGCATTTT.

CDR3 in amino acids: CASGSGGTSNTEAFF. The DNA of the CDR3 is TGTGCTAGTGGTTCAGGGGGGACATCGAACACTGAAGCTTTCTTT. The rearrangement joins TRBV12-5 to TRBJ1-1, with 7 bases that match TRBD1. The germline gives CDR1 LGHNT, CDR2 FRNRAP. The CDR3 has 15 amino acids. Trimming took 4 bases from V and 1 from J; bases not matched to a gene: 6.

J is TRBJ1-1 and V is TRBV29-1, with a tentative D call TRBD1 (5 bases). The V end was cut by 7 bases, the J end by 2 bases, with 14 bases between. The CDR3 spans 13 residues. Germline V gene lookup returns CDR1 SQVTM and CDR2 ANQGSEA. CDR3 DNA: TGCAGCGCCCGGACCAGGGAAAACACTGAAGCTTTCTTT. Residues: CSARTRENTEAFF. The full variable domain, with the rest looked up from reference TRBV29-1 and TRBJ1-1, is SAVISQKPSRDICQRGTSLTIQCQVDSQVTMMFWYRQQPGQSLTLIATANQGSEATYESGFVIDKFPISRPNLTFSTLTVSNMSPEDSSIYLCSARTRENTEAFFGQGTRLTVV.

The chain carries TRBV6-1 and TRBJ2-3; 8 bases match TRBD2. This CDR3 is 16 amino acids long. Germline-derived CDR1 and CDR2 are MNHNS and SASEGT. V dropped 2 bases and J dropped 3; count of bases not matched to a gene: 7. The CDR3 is CASSEQYGGATDTQYF. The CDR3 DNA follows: TGTGCCAGCAGTGAACAGTACGGGGGGGCGACAGATACGCAGTATTTT.

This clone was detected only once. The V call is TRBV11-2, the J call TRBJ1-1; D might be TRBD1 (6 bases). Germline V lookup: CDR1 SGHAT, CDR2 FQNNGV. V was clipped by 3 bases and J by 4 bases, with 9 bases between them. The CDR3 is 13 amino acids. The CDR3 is CASSFVRGTEAFF. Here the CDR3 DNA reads TGTGCCAGCAGCTTCGTCAGGGGCACTGAAGCTTTCTTT.

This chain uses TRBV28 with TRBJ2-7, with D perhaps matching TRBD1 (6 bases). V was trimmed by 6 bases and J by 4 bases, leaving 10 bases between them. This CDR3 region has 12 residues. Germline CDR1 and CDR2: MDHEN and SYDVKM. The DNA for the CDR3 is TGTGCCAGCAGCACGACAGGATACGAGCAGTACTTC. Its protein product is CASSTTGYEQYF.

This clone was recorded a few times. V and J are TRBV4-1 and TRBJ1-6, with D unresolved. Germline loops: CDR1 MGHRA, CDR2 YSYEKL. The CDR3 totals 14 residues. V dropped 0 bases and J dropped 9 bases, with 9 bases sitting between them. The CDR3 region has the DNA TGCGCCAGCAGCCAAGATGGGGAGATTTCACCCCTCCACTTT. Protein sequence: CASSQDGEISPLHF.

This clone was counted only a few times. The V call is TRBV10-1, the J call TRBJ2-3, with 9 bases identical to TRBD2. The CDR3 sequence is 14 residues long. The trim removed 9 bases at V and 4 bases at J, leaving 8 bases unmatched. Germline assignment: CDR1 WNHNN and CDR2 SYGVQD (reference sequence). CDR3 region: CASSTERGADTQYF. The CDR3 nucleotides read TGCGCCAGTTCAACGGAGCGGGGGGCAGATACGCAGTATTTT.

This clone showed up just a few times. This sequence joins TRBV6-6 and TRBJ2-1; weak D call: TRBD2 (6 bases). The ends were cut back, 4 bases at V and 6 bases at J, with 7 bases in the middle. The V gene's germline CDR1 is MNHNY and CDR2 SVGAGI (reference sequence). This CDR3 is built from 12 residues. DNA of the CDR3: TGTGCCAGCAGTTCACTAGCCAATGAGCAGTTCTTC. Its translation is CASSSLANEQFF.

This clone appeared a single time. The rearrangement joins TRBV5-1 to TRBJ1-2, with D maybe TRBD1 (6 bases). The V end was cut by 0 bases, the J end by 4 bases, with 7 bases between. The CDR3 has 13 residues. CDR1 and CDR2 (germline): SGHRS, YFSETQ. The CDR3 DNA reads TGCGCCAGCAGCTTGGAGGACAGCTATGGCTACACCTTC. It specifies CASSLEDSYGYTF.

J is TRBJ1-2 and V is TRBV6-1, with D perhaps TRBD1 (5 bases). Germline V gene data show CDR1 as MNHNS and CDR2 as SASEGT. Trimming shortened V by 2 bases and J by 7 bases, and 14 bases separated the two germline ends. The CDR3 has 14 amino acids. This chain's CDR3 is CASSELTDRRGYTF. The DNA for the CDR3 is TGTGCCAGCAGTGAATTGACAGACCGGCGTGGCTACACCTTC.

DNA of the CDR3: TGTGCCAGCAGTTACTCTCGCAGGCCGACCTACGAGCAGTACTTC. Translated, it gives CASSYSRRPTYEQYF. The chain links TRBV6-5 to TRBJ2-7; D ambiguous. V dropped 0 bases and J dropped 2 bases, with 11 bases sitting between them. The CDR3 runs 15 residues. Germline V gene data show CDR1 as MNHEY and CDR2 as SVGAGI.

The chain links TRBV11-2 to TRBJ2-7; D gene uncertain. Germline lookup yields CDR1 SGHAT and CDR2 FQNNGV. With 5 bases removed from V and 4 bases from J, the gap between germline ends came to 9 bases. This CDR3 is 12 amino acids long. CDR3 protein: CASSTDIYEQYF. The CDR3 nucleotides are TGTGCCAGCAGCACCGACATTTACGAGCAGTACTTC.